Below, 19 T cell receptor beta chains from the same sample are listed, as sequenced in a study of blood T cell repertoires in COVID-19. Assay used: immunoSEQ multiplex PCR; TCRdb lists only in-frame clones, some missing. The data show about 300,000 clones, with approximately 86% seen just once and under 3% held by the top ten. Material for sequencing was PBMCs or T cells enriched from blood (not recorded which). The receptors here all came from a woman in her late teens or twenties who had recovered from COVID-19.

V usage is TRBV7-6 and J usage is TRBJ2-3; 10 bases are a match to TRBD2. Per germline, CDR1 SGHVS and CDR2 FNYEAQ. The CDR3 covers 18 residues. The trim removed 1 base at V and 4 bases at J, leaving 11 bases unmatched. The CDR3 loop reads CASSLEAGGMVVSDTQYF. The DNA of the CDR3 is TGTGCCAGCAGCTTAGAAGCGGGGGGGATGGTTGTGTCAGATACGCAGTATTTT.

V and J are TRBV5-6 and TRBJ1-4; D unresolved. V lost 0 bases and J 2 bases, leaving 5 bases between the germline ends. CDR1 is SGHDT and CDR2 is YYEEEE in the germline V gene. This CDR3 is 14 amino acids long. This CDR3 reads CASSLGQTNEKLFF. CDR3 in DNA: TGTGCCAGCAGCTTGGGGCAGACTAATGAAAAACTGTTTTTT.

This clone came up once. In nucleotides, the CDR3 is TGCGCCAGCAGTCCCGGGACTAGCGTCTACGAGCAGTACTTC. Protein: CASSPGTSVYEQYF. The chain uses TRBV4-1 and TRBJ2-7, with 10 positions matching TRBD2. The CDR3 sequence is 14 residues long. Germline V CDR1 and CDR2: MGHRA, YSYEKL. Germline trimming cut 6 bases from V and 3 bases from J; bases unmatched to any gene: 5.

Only a few counts were recorded for this clone. CDR3 sequence reads: CASSLMRGELFF. CDR3 bases: TGTGCCAGCAGCTTAATGCGGGGGGAGCTGTTTTTT. This rearrangement joins TRBV9 to TRBJ2-2; D remains unclear. CDR3 length: 12 amino acids. V lost 4 bases and J 8 bases, leaving 9 bases between the germline ends. CDR1 is SGDLS, CDR2 YYNGEE, per germline.

The chain carries TRBV21-1 and TRBJ2-2; the tabulated D call, TRBD1, remains unverified against the DNA. TRBV21-1 is listed as a pseudogene. The CDR3 extends over 14 amino acids. The CDR3 loop reads CASSKGQATGELFF. In nucleotides, the CDR3 is TGTGCCAGCAGCAAAGGACAGGCAACCGGGGAGCTGTTTTTT.

This chain uses TRBV28 with TRBJ2-7; 8 bases are shared with TRBD1. Per germline, CDR1 MDHEN and CDR2 SYDVKM. The V segment lost 3 bases and the J segment 5 bases; nucleotides outside the gene matches: 18. The CDR3 has 18 residues. The DNA of the CDR3 is TGTGCCAGCAGTTTCCAGTGGGCGATTCAGGGGGCCCCCAACGAGCAGTACTTC. This translates into CASSFQWAIQGAPNEQYF.

The chain employs TRBV29-1 and TRBJ1-1; TRBD1 might be the D (5 bases). The V and J ends lost 3 bases and 4 bases respectively, with 12 bases between them. This CDR3 comprises 13 residues. Germline values: CDR1 SQVTM, CDR2 ANQGSEA. The CDR3 DNA follows: TGCAGCGTTGATCCAGGGAGGGGCACTGAAGCTTTCTTT. This translates into CSVDPGRGTEAFF.

This chain connects TRBV30 to TRBJ1-3, with TRBD1 as a possible D gene (6 bases). The CDR3 contains 15 residues. V was cut by 3 bases and J by 0 bases, with 12 bases left in between. Germline V CDR1 and CDR2: GTSNPN, SVGIG (reference sequence). For the CDR3, the DNA is TGTGCCTGGAGGAGCCGGGACAACTCTGGAAACACCATATATTTT. Amino acids: CAWRSRDNSGNTIYF.

The rearrangement joins TRBV11-3 to TRBJ2-3; TRBD1 aligns across 8 bases. V lost 5 bases, J lost 5 bases, and 9 bases stayed unmatched. The CDR3 is 15 amino acids. The germline CDR1 and CDR2 sequences are SGHNT and YENEEA. DNA of the CDR3: TGTGCCAGCAGCAGCCGCCAGGGGGCTGGAGATACGCAGTATTTT. This gives the protein CASSSRQGAGDTQYF.

This sequence joins TRBV29-1 and TRBJ2-5, with a possible D match to TRBD1 (6 bases). Trimming left V 3 bases short and J 3 bases short, with 8 bases between. CDR1 is SQVTM, CDR2 ANQGSEA, per germline. This CDR3 comprises 12 residues. The CDR3 reads CSVDQGKETQYF. CDR3 nucleotide sequence: TGCAGCGTTGATCAGGGGAAAGAGACCCAGTACTTC.

The chain has TRBV10-1 and TRBJ2-1; 11 nucleotides match TRBD2. Germline V gives CDR1 WNHNN, CDR2 SYGVQD (reference sequence). CDR3 size: 16 residues. V gave up 6 bases and J gave up 8 bases; unmatched junction bases: 12. CDR3 amino acids: CASSEAGTSGRHEQFF. The CDR3, as DNA: TGCGCCAGCAGCGAGGCCGGGACTAGCGGTAGACATGAGCAGTTCTTC.

This chain connects TRBV10-3 to TRBJ1-1; the match to TRBD1 covers 9 bases. The CDR3 consists of 12 residues. After removal of 8 bases from V and 8 bases from J, the junction contained 6 bases not matched to a gene. The germline V gene has CDR1 ENHRY and CDR2 SYGVKD. CDR3 nucleotide sequence: TGTGCCATCGGACAGGGGAAGGGCGAAGCTTTCTTT. Protein product: CAIGQGKGEAFF.

The V and J genes are TRBV6-2 or TRBV6-3 and TRBJ1-5, with TRBD1 identical over 9 bases. Per germline, CDR1 MNHEY and CDR2 SVGEGT. This CDR3 region has 18 residues. Trimming removed 5 bases from V and 1 base from J; junction bases left unmatched: 12. For the CDR3, the DNA is TGTGCCAGCAGTACGGGGACAGGGACTATTGGCAGCAATCAGCCCCAGCATTTT. Amino acid sequence: CASSTGTGTIGSNQPQHF.

V is TRBV19 and J is TRBJ1-5; D possibly corresponds to TRBD1 (6 bases). CDR3 size: 15 residues. The germline gives CDR1 LNHDA, CDR2 SQIVND (reference sequence). Deletions cut 5 bases from V and 0 bases from J, with 11 bases between. This CDR3 reads CASSSRTDSNQPQHF. As DNA, the CDR3 is TGTGCCAGTAGTTCCCGGACAGATAGCAATCAGCCCCAGCATTTT.

The chain couples TRBV3-1 (or the pseudogene TRBV3-2) to TRBJ2-5; D call uncertain. The CDR3 length is 17 residues. CDR1 and CDR2 from the germline V gene are LGHDT and YNNKEL (reference sequence). Trimming left V 0 bases short and J 0 bases short, with 14 bases between. CDR3 in DNA: TGTGCCAGCAGCCAAGATAAGGCAGGCATAAACCAAGAGACCCAGTACTTC. Translating it yields CASSQDKAGINQETQYF.

This chain links TRBV6-2 or TRBV6-3 with TRBJ1-6, with 8 bases matching TRBD1. The CDR3 consists of 15 residues. The germline gives CDR1 MNHEY, CDR2 SVGEGT. J gave up 5 bases and V 5 bases, and 5 bases lay outside the gene matches. The CDR3 loop reads CASSRQGSHNSPLHF. The CDR3 DNA follows: TGTGCCAGCAGTCGACAGGGGTCTCATAATTCACCCCTCCACTTT.

The chain uses TRBV6-5 and TRBJ1-4, with 7 bases matching TRBD1. CDR3 length equals 14 residues. V trimming: 6 bases; J trimming: 3 bases; junction bases outside the gene matches: 4. CDR1 is MNHEY and CDR2 is SVGAGI in the germline V gene. For the CDR3, the DNA is TGTGCCAGCAGAGACAGGGCGTCTAATGAAAAACTGTTTTTT. Protein sequence: CASRDRASNEKLFF.

The V and J genes are TRBV3-1 (or the pseudogene TRBV3-2) and TRBJ1-2; the match to TRBD1 covers 9 bases. The CDR3 spans 14 residues. V trimming: 1 base; J trimming: 5 bases; junction bases outside the gene matches: 2. Germline CDR1 LGHDT, CDR2 YNNKEL (reference sequence). CDR3: CASSQVQGAYGYTF. In nucleotides, the CDR3 is TGTGCCAGCAGCCAAGTACAGGGGGCATATGGCTACACCTTC.

V usage is TRBV7-3 and J usage is TRBJ2-2, with a weak D call TRBD2 (5 bases). The CDR3 contains 14 residues. V lost 1 base and J lost 6, with 9 bases in between. CDR1 and CDR2 from the germline V gene are SGHTA and FQGTGA. CDR3: CASSLNLGAGELFF. The CDR3 DNA is TGTGCCAGCAGCTTAAATCTCGGGGCCGGGGAGCTGTTTTTT. Full variable domain (outside the CDR3, taken from reference TRBV7-3 and TRBJ2-2): GAGVSQTPSNKVTEKGKYVELRCDPISGHTALYWYRQSLGQGPEFLIYFQGTGAADDSGLPNDRFFAVRPEGSVSTLKIQRTERGDSAVYLCASSLNLGAGELFFGEGSRLTVL.